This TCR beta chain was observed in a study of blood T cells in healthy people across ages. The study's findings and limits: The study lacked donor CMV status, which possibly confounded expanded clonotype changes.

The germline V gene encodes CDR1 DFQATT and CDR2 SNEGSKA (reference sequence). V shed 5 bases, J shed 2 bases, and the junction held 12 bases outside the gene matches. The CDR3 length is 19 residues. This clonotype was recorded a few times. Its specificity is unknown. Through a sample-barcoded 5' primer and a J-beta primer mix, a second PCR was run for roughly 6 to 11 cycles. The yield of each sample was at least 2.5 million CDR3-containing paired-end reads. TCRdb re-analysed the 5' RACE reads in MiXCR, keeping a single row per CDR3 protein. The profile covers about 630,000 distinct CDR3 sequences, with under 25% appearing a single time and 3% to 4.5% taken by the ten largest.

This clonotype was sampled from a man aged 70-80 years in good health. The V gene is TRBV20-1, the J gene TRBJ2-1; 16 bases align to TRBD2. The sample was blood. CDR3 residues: CSARKSPGLAGGPYNEQFF. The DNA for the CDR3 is TGCAGTGCTCGTAAATCTCCGGGACTAGCGGGAGGGCCCTACAATGAGCAGTTCTTC.